This is a list of T cell receptor beta chains from one sample in a study of shared clonotypes between healthy human individuals. Here immunoSEQ multiplex PCR was the method, and the copy in TCRdb shows in-frame clones only, minus some. The table shows about 340,000 clones, with more than 60% occurring only once. Specimen: memory CD4+ T cells sorted from blood. The receptor source for this set is a man between 25 and 39 years old in good health. CDR3s include the opening cysteine and the closing phenylalanine or tryptophan. D genes are given only for firm matches. Size is omitted from some rows. Given values are once, few, many or a class for expanded clones.

V gene: TRBV5-1
clone size: .
D gene: .
J gene: TRBJ1-4
CDR3 DNA: TGCGCCAGCACCTTAAATCCCGGTGAAAAACTGTTTTTT
CDR3 protein: CASTLNPGEKLFF

V gene: TRBV5-8
clone size: once
D gene: TRBD2
J gene: TRBJ2-1
CDR3 DNA: TGTGCCAGCAGCTTGGCCGGGGAGGGTTTCAATGAGCAGTTCTTC
CDR3 protein: CASSLAGEGFNEQFF

V gene: TRBV5-1
clone size: .
D gene: .
J gene: TRBJ2-3
CDR3 DNA: TGCGCCAGCAGCTTGGTCCCGCAAGATACGCAGTATTTT
CDR3 protein: CASSLVPQDTQYF

V gene: TRBV4-3
clone size: .
D gene: .
J gene: TRBJ2-6
CDR3 DNA: TGCGCCAGCAGCCAAGGGTCTGGCAGCAACGCTGGGGCCAACGTCCTGACTTTC
CDR3 protein: CASSQGSGSNAGANVLTF

V gene: TRBV27
clone size: .
D gene: .
J gene: TRBJ2-5
CDR3 DNA: TGTGCCAGCAGTTTATGGGGGCCCGGAGAGACCCAGTACTTC
CDR3 protein: CASSLWGPGETQYF

V gene: TRBV7-9
clone size: .
D gene: TRBD1
J gene: TRBJ2-3
CDR3 DNA: TGTGCCAGCAGCTTAGGGACAGGGACAGATACGCAGTATTTT
CDR3 protein: CASSLGTGTDTQYF

V gene: TRBV19
clone size: .
D gene: TRBD2
J gene: TRBJ2-7
CDR3 DNA: TGTGCCAGTAGTATAGGGACTAGCGCTGGCGAGCAGTACTTC
CDR3 protein: CASSIGTSAGEQYF

V gene: TRBV7-2
clone size: .
D gene: .
J gene: TRBJ1-3
CDR3 DNA: TGTGCCAGCAGCGGTCCGGGACCGATCTCTGGAAACACCATATATTTT
CDR3 protein: CASSGPGPISGNTIYF

V gene: TRBV12-5
clone size: .
D gene: .
J gene: TRBJ2-3
CDR3 DNA: TGTGCTAGTGGTTTGAGGTCAGATACGCAGTATTTT
CDR3 protein: CASGLRSDTQYF

V gene: TRBV7-9
clone size: .
D gene: .
J gene: TRBJ2-1
CDR3 DNA: TGTGCCAGTCCGACAGGCGCCGCGGTGGTCACTTACAATGAGCAGTTCTTC
CDR3 protein: CASPTGAAVVTYNEQFF

V gene: TRBV30
clone size: once
D gene: TRBD2
J gene: TRBJ2-1
CDR3 DNA: TGTGCCCTCGCTAGCGGGGGGACCTACAATGAGCAGTTCTTC
CDR3 protein: CALASGGTYNEQFF

V gene: TRBV14
clone size: .
D gene: .
J gene: TRBJ2-7
CDR3 DNA: TGTGCCAGCAGCTCTCCGGGACGGAACTACGAGCAGTACTTC
CDR3 protein: CASSSPGRNYEQYF

V gene: TRBV7-2
clone size: .
D gene: .
J gene: TRBJ2-1
CDR3 DNA: TGTGCCAGCTGTGCGACCTCCTACAATGAGCAGTTCTTC
CDR3 protein: CASCATSYNEQFF

V gene: TRBV5-4
clone size: .
D gene: .
J gene: TRBJ2-4
CDR3 DNA: TGTGCCAGCAGCGTAAACGGAGGTTCCAAAAACATTCAGTACTTC
CDR3 protein: CASSVNGGSKNIQYF

V gene: TRBV4-1
clone size: many
D gene: .
J gene: TRBJ2-1
CDR3 DNA: TGCGCCAGCAGCCGGCACCCAGACCCTGACAATGAGCAGTTCTTC
CDR3 protein: CASSRHPDPDNEQFF

V gene: TRBV29-1
clone size: .
D gene: .
J gene: TRBJ2-3
CDR3 DNA: TGCAGCGTTGGTGGGACAGATACGCAGTATTTT
CDR3 protein: CSVGGTDTQYF

V gene: TRBV9
clone size: many
D gene: .
J gene: TRBJ1-2
CDR3 DNA: TGTGCCAGCAGCGTATCCTTCTGGGGGTCGGCTGGCTACACCTTC
CDR3 protein: CASSVSFWGSAGYTF

V gene: TRBV5-4
clone size: few
D gene: TRBD1
J gene: TRBJ1-2
CDR3 DNA: TGTGCCAGCAGGCCTCACGGGACAGGAGATGGCTACACCTTC
CDR3 protein: CASRPHGTGDGYTF

V gene: TRBV18
clone size: .
D gene: TRBD1
J gene: TRBJ2-7
CDR3 DNA: TGTGCCAGCTCACTGGGACAGAACTACGAGCAGTACTTC
CDR3 protein: CASSLGQNYEQYF

V gene: TRBV5-4
clone size: many
D gene: .
J gene: TRBJ1-1
CDR3 DNA: TGTGCCAGCAGCTTGGTGGGGTTGGGATCTGTAGGAGCTTTCTTT
CDR3 protein: CASSLVGLGSVGAFF

V gene: TRBV27
clone size: .
D gene: .
J gene: TRBJ2-7
CDR3 DNA: TGTGCCAGCAGTCCCCAGGGAATGCGCTCCTACGAGCAGTACTTC
CDR3 protein: CASSPQGMRSYEQYF

V gene: TRBV5-1
clone size: .
D gene: .
J gene: TRBJ2-1
CDR3 DNA: TGCGCCAGCAGCTTGTCTATCGGAAGGGTGATCAGCTCCTACAATGAGCAGTTCTTC
CDR3 protein: CASSLSIGRVISSYNEQFF

V gene: TRBV5-1
clone size: .
D gene: .
J gene: TRBJ2-5
CDR3 DNA: TGCGCCAGCAGAGGGCGGGGCGCAGATAACCAAGAGACCCAGTACTTC
CDR3 protein: CASRGRGADNQETQYF

V gene: TRBV25-1
clone size: .
D gene: TRBD2
J gene: TRBJ2-1
CDR3 DNA: TGTGCCAGCAGGCATTCCCTCACTAGCGGGGGTAAGAATGAGCAGTTCTTC
CDR3 protein: CASRHSLTSGGKNEQFF

V gene: TRBV7-8
clone size: .
D gene: .
J gene: TRBJ2-7
CDR3 DNA: TGTGCCAGCAGCTTAGGAGGGGGCGAGCAGTACTTC
CDR3 protein: CASSLGGGEQYF

V gene: TRBV27
clone size: .
D gene: .
J gene: TRBJ2-3
CDR3 DNA: TGTGCCAGCAGTTTTATAAGAGGTCGGCGGGATAGCACAGATACGCAGTATTTT
CDR3 protein: CASSFIRGRRDSTDTQYF

V gene: TRBV5-1
clone size: .
D gene: TRBD1
J gene: TRBJ1-5
CDR3 DNA: TGCGCCAGCAGCCCGGCGCCGGGACAGGGGGCAGCGGATCAGCCCCAGCATTTT
CDR3 protein: CASSPAPGQGAADQPQHF

V gene: TRBV29-1
clone size: .
D gene: .
J gene: TRBJ1-2
CDR3 DNA: TGCAGCGTTGAACGGGGAGGCTATGGCTACACCTTC
CDR3 protein: CSVERGGYGYTF

V gene: TRBV7-2
clone size: .
D gene: TRBD2
J gene: TRBJ2-1
CDR3 DNA: TGTGCCAGCAGCATAAGCGGGGGAGAATACAATGAGCAGTTCTTC
CDR3 protein: CASSISGGEYNEQFF

V gene: TRBV2
clone size: .
D gene: .
J gene: TRBJ2-7
CDR3 DNA: TGTGCCAGCAGTGATTTCCGTTCCATATTTTCCTACGAGCAGTACTTC
CDR3 protein: CASSDFRSIFSYEQYF

V gene: TRBV11-2
clone size: .
D gene: .
J gene: TRBJ2-7
CDR3 DNA: TGTGCCAGCAGCTTGAGCCAAAGCTCCTACGAGCAGTACTTC
CDR3 protein: CASSLSQSSYEQYF

V gene: TRBV5-4
clone size: .
D gene: TRBD2
J gene: TRBJ2-7
CDR3 DNA: TGTGCCAGCAGCTTTCAACTAGCGGGACCCGGCGAGCAGTACTTC
CDR3 protein: CASSFQLAGPGEQYF

V gene: TRBV5-1
clone size: few
D gene: TRBD2
J gene: TRBJ2-3
CDR3 DNA: TGCGCCAGCAGCACCGGGACTAGCGGGTTTACTAGCACAGATACGCAGTATTTT
CDR3 protein: CASSTGTSGFTSTDTQYF

V gene: TRBV2
clone size: .
D gene: .
J gene: TRBJ1-3
CDR3 DNA: TGTGCCAGCAGCCAAGGTGGGGACACCATATATTTT
CDR3 protein: CASSQGGDTIYF

V gene: TRBV2
clone size: few
D gene: .
J gene: TRBJ1-2
CDR3 DNA: TGTGCCAGCAGTGAACGGGGGTATGGCTACACCTTC
CDR3 protein: CASSERGYGYTF

V gene: TRBV7-2
clone size: .
D gene: .
J gene: TRBJ1-5
CDR3 DNA: TGTGCCAGCAGCCGGGACAGCAATCAGCCCCAGCATTTT
CDR3 protein: CASSRDSNQPQHF

V gene: TRBV7-9
clone size: .
D gene: .
J gene: TRBJ2-7
CDR3 DNA: TGTGCCAGCAGCTTAGCGGTGGCAGGGAACCCCTACGAGCAGTACTTC
CDR3 protein: CASSLAVAGNPYEQYF

V gene: TRBV10-2
clone size: many
D gene: .
J gene: TRBJ2-3
CDR3 DNA: TGCGCCAGCAGTGGTTATCCTAGTCTACTTCTCACAGATACGCAGTATTTT
CDR3 protein: CASSGYPSLLLTDTQYF

V gene: TRBV28
clone size: .
D gene: .
J gene: TRBJ1-1
CDR3 DNA: TGTGCCAGCAGACAATTCGGGCGTGAAGCTTTCTTT
CDR3 protein: CASRQFGREAFF

V gene: TRBV18
clone size: .
D gene: .
J gene: TRBJ1-1
CDR3 DNA: TGTGCCAGCTCACCAATGGGGCAGACTCCATTCGAATTT
CDR3 protein: CASSPMGQTPFEF

V gene: TRBV5-1
clone size: once
D gene: .
J gene: TRBJ2-3
CDR3 DNA: TGCGCCAGCAGCCCCGGTTGGGGGGCGACCCACACAGATACGCAGTATTTT
CDR3 protein: CASSPGWGATHTDTQYF

V gene: TRBV4-3
clone size: .
D gene: .
J gene: TRBJ1-1
CDR3 DNA: TGCGCCAGCAGCCAAGACCGGGGTGTCGGCACTGAAGCTTTCTTT
CDR3 protein: CASSQDRGVGTEAFF

V gene: TRBV7-8
clone size: .
D gene: .
J gene: TRBJ1-3
CDR3 DNA: TGTGCCAGCAGCTTAATCCGGAATGGAAACACCATATATTTT
CDR3 protein: CASSLIRNGNTIYF

V gene: TRBV11-2
clone size: .
D gene: .
J gene: TRBJ1-1
CDR3 DNA: TGTGCCAGCAGGCGAAGTTCCCTCGACACTGAAGCTTTCTTT
CDR3 protein: CASRRSSLDTEAFF

V gene: TRBV18
clone size: few
D gene: .
J gene: TRBJ1-1
CDR3 DNA: TGTGCCAGCTCACTTCACAGTAACACTGAAGCTTTCTTT
CDR3 protein: CASSLHSNTEAFF

V gene: TRBV5-8
clone size: .
D gene: TRBD2
J gene: TRBJ2-1
CDR3 DNA: TGTGCCAGCACCTTGGGACTAGCGGGAGTTGAGCAGTTCTTC
CDR3 protein: CASTLGLAGVEQFF

V gene: TRBV5-5
clone size: few
D gene: .
J gene: TRBJ2-4
CDR3 DNA: TGTGCCAGCAGCTTGGTTCCAGCGGATTACATTCAGTACTTC
CDR3 protein: CASSLVPADYIQYF

V gene: TRBV27
clone size: .
D gene: .
J gene: TRBJ2-7
CDR3 DNA: TGTGCCAGCAAAAGGCCAGGGGACGCCTACGAGCAGTACTTC
CDR3 protein: CASKRPGDAYEQYF

V gene: TRBV28
clone size: .
D gene: TRBD1
J gene: TRBJ1-5
CDR3 DNA: TGTGCCAGCAGGATACAGGGGGCAGGACAGCCCCAGCATTTT
CDR3 protein: CASRIQGAGQPQHF

V gene: TRBV2
clone size: .
D gene: TRBD2
J gene: TRBJ2-3
CDR3 DNA: TGTGCCAGCAACCGAGCGGGAGAGACAGATACGCAGTATTTT
CDR3 protein: CASNRAGETDTQYF

V gene: TRBV2
clone size: few
D gene: .
J gene: TRBJ1-4
CDR3 DNA: TGTGCCAGCAGTGACCCAGCGACATCTAATGAAAAACTGTTTTTT
CDR3 protein: CASSDPATSNEKLFF

V gene: TRBV2
clone size: .
D gene: TRBD1
J gene: TRBJ2-2
CDR3 DNA: TGTGCCAGCAGGGGGACAGGGTACCACACCGGGGAGCTGTTTTTT
CDR3 protein: CASRGTGYHTGELFF